The clone carrying this T cell receptor beta chain was seen a handful of times. Its antigen is unidentified. The sample's treatment: roughly ten-day PBMC culture with coronavirus spike peptide pools or control peptides (ViraFEST assay). ViraFEST stimulated the growth of antigen-specific T cells using peptide pools and subsequently profiled their TCRs by sequencing. Peptide pools at 9.5 to 10 ug/ml and IL-2 at around 10 IU/ml were added to cultures of roughly 2.2 million PBMCs per well. Germline CDR1 is GTSNPN and CDR2 is SVGIG (reference sequence). V trimming: 8 bases; J trimming: 3 bases; junction bases outside the gene matches: 3. This CDR3 region has 11 residues. Oncomine TCR Beta short-read sequencing was applied to DNA from cultured CD4+ T cells. TCRdb re-called the PCR reads through MiXCR, storing one row per CDR3 protein. The top ten hold about a sixth of the sample, which has fewer than 30,000 distinct CDR3 sequences, roughly 60% seen once.

The source of the sample is a study of vaccination and CD4 T cells after COVID-19. The source was CD4+ T cells from blood, cultured in vitro, collected after SARS-CoV-2 vaccination. The source of this sequence is a human donor who received a COVID-19 vaccine. V gene TRBV30 combines with J gene TRBJ1-2, with TRBD1 matching 7 bases. The CDR3 region is CAHTGDYGYTF. CDR3 DNA: TGTGCCCACACAGGGGACTATGGCTACACCTTC. Filled out from reference TRBV30 and TRBJ1-2, the complete variable domain reads SQTIHQWPATLVQPVGSPLSLECTVEGTSNPNLYWYRQAAGRGLQLLFYSVGIGQISSEVPQNLSASRPQDRQFILSSKKLLLSDSGFYLCAHTGDYGYTFGSGTRLTVV.